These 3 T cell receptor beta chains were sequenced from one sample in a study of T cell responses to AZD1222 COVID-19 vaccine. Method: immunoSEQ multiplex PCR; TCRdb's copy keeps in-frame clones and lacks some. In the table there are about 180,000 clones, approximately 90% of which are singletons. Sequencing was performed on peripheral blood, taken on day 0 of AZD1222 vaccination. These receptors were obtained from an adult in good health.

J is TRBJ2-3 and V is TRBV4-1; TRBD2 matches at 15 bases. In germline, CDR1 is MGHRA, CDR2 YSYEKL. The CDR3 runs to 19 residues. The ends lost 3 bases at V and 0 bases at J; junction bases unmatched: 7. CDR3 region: CASSQPGLAGGTSTDTQYF. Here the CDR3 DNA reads TGCGCCAGCAGCCAGCCCGGACTAGCGGGAGGGACTAGCACAGATACGCAGTATTTT.

The CDR3 DNA sequence: TGTGCCAGCTCACCAATTAGCGGGAGAGTCGAGACCCAGTACTTC. It specifies CASSPISGRVETQYF. The rearrangement uses TRBV18 and TRBJ2-5; 9 nucleotides line up with TRBD2. Germline CDR1 reads KGHSH; CDR2 reads LQKENI. CDR3 length: 15 amino acids. After removal of 2 bases from V and 5 bases from J, the junction contained 6 bases not matched to a gene. Full variable domain (remainder filled in from reference TRBV18 and TRBJ2-5): NAGVMQNPRHLVRRRGQEARLRCSPMKGHSHVYWYRQLPEEGLKFMVYLQKENIIDESGMPKERFSAEFPKEGPSILRIQQVVRGDSAAYFCASSPISGRVETQYFGPGTRLLVL.

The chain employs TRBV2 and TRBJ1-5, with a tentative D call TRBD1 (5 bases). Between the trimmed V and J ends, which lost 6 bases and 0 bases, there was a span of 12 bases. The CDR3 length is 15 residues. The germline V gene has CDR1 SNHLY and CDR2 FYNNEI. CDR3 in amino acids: CASSQGRTSNQPQHF. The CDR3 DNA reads TGTGCCAGCAGCCAGGGACGGACTAGCAATCAGCCCCAGCATTTT.